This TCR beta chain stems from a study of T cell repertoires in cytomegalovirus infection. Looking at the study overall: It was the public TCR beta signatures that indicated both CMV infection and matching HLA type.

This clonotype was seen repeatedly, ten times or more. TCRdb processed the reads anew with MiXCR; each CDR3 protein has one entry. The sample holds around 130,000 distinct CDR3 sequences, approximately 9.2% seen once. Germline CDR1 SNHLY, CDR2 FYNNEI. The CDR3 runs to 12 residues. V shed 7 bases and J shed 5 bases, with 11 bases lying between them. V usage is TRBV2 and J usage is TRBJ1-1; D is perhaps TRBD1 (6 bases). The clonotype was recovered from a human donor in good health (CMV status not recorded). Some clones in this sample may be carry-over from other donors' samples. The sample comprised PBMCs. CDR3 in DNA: TGTGCCAGCACAGGGGTTGGTACTGAAGCTTTCTTT. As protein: CASTGVGTEAFF.